This entry lists 15 T cell receptor beta chains sequenced from one sample in a study of tumor-infiltrating lymphocytes in localized non-small cell lung cancer. Libraries were prepared by immunoSEQ multiplex PCR; TCRdb keeps only in-frame clonotypes and omits some of them. Found here are about 15,000 clones, 65% to 90% of them singletons; the top ten hold about a fifth. Sample: lung tumor tissue. Source of these receptors: a human donor with non-small cell lung cancer.

V is TRBV28 and J is TRBJ1-6; D remains ambiguous. The CDR3 extends over 15 amino acids. V was cut by 3 bases and J by 0 bases, with 6 bases left in between. Looked up from germline, CDR1 is MDHEN and CDR2 is SYDVKM. The CDR3 region has the DNA TGTGCCAGCAGTTTCGAGGGCTCCTATAATTCACCCCTCCACTTT. Translation: CASSFEGSYNSPLHF.

The V and J genes are TRBV13 and TRBJ2-7; a possible D gene is TRBD1 (6 bases). CDR3 length: 15 amino acids. V shed 4 bases and J shed 0 bases, with 13 bases lying between them. Germline loops: CDR1 PRHDT, CDR2 FYEKMQ (reference sequence). Written as DNA, the CDR3 is TGTGCCAGCAGCTACCGACAGGTTAGCTCCTACGAGCAGTACTTC. As protein: CASSYRQVSSYEQYF.

The chain carries TRBV6-6 and TRBJ2-1; 7 bases are a match to TRBD1. Germline CDR1 and CDR2: MNHNY and SVGAGI (reference sequence). The CDR3 runs to 16 residues. The junction had 8 bases not matched to a gene; V was cut back by 2 bases and J by 4 bases. The CDR3 DNA follows: TGTGCCAGCAGTTACCATATTTCGGACAGGTACAATGAGCAGTTCTTC. Protein sequence: CASSYHISDRYNEQFF.

The CDR3 reads CASSLAPDSSYEQYF. The CDR3 DNA reads TGCGCCAGCAGCTTGGCCCCAGACAGTTCCTACGAGCAGTACTTC. The chain carries TRBV5-1 and TRBJ2-7; maybe TRBD1 (5 bases). Germline V CDR1 and CDR2: SGHRS, YFSETQ. The length of the CDR3 is 15 residues. The V end was cut by 0 bases, the J end by 1 base, with 11 bases between.

The chain links TRBV30 to TRBJ1-3, with no clear D. The CDR3 contains 11 residues. Germline values: CDR1 GTSNPN, CDR2 SVGIG (reference sequence). Trimming removed 4 bases from V and 8 bases from J, with 9 bases in between. DNA of the CDR3: TGTGCCTGGACCTCTAGTGACACCATATATTTT. Its protein product is CAWTSSDTIYF.

The chain carries TRBV6-5 and TRBJ2-1; D is perhaps TRBD2 (6 bases). The CDR3 has 15 residues. V shed 2 bases and J shed 3 bases, with 11 bases lying between them. Germline CDR1 MNHEY, CDR2 SVGAGI. CDR3 DNA sequence: TGTGCCAGCAGTTACGGGCTAGCGAGCTACAATGAGCAGTTCTTC. As protein: CASSYGLASYNEQFF.

The chain is built from TRBV7-2 and TRBJ2-7; weak D call: TRBD1 (6 bases). Germline CDR1 is SGHTA and CDR2 is FQGNSA. The CDR3 runs 13 residues. V was clipped by 1 base and J by 2 bases, with 6 bases between them. CDR3 nucleotide sequence: TGTGCCAGCAGCTTAGGGACAGCCTACGAGCAGTACTTC. This encodes CASSLGTAYEQYF.

The rearrangement links TRBV30 to TRBJ1-2, with D maybe TRBD1 (6 bases). The ends were cut back, 2 bases at V and 8 bases at J, with 9 bases in the middle. The V gene's germline CDR1 is GTSNPN and CDR2 SVGIG (reference sequence). The CDR3 length is 11 residues. The CDR3 here is CAWSWQGGYTF. The CDR3, as DNA: TGTGCCTGGAGTTGGCAGGGGGGCTACACCTTC.

The genes are TRBV5-1 and TRBJ2-6; D is unresolved. The germline V gene encodes CDR1 SGHRS and CDR2 YFSETQ. The length of the CDR3 is 14 residues. Trimming shortened V by 6 bases and J by 1 base, and 8 bases separated the two germline ends. CDR3 residues: CASTAASGANVLTF. CDR3 coding DNA: TGCGCCAGCACGGCGGCATCTGGGGCCAACGTCCTGACTTTC. Full variable domain (missing parts from reference TRBV5-1 and TRBJ2-6): KAGVTQTPRYLIKTRGQQVTLSCSPISGHRSVSWYQQTPGQGLQFLFEYFSETQRNKGNFPGRFSGRQFSNSRSEMNVSTLELGDSALYLCASTAASGANVLTFGAGSRLTVL.

The chain couples TRBV2 to TRBJ2-1, with a weak D call TRBD2 (6 bases). Germline V gene sequence: CDR1 SNHLY, CDR2 FYNNEI. This CDR3 comprises 15 residues. V lost 6 bases and J 2 bases, leaving 14 bases between the germline ends. In DNA, the CDR3 is TGTGCCAGCAGCCCCAGAGCGGGCCCCTACAATGAGCAGTTCTTC. The encoded protein is CASSPRAGPYNEQFF.

The V call is TRBV19, the J call TRBJ1-2; D unclear. The CDR3 covers 13 residues. V was clipped by 3 bases and J by 7 bases, with 12 bases between them. Germline V CDR1 and CDR2: LNHDA, SQIVND (reference sequence). The CDR3 nucleotides read TGTGCCAGTAGTATCGAGCCCGGACCTGGCTACACCTTC. Its protein product is CASSIEPGPGYTF.

The V call is TRBV7-3, the J call TRBJ2-7; 8 positions agree with TRBD2. The CDR3 spans 14 residues. The J segment lost 1 base and the V segment lost 3 bases, leaving 2 bases of the junction unmatched. CDR1 SGHTA and CDR2 FQGTGA come from the germline V gene. The CDR3 sequence is CASSFSGNSYEQYF. The CDR3 nucleotides are TGTGCCAGCAGCTTTAGCGGGAATTCCTACGAGCAGTACTTC.

CDR3 residues: CASSVNRGQGASETQYF. The CDR3 DNA is TGTGCCAGCAGTGTGAATAGGGGACAGGGGGCTTCAGAGACCCAGTACTTC. The rearrangement joins TRBV2 to TRBJ2-5; 12 positions match TRBD1. The CDR3 runs 17 residues. V gave up 4 bases and J gave up 4 bases; unmatched junction bases: 10. Germline V gene sequence: CDR1 SNHLY, CDR2 FYNNEI. The variable domain in full, with the rest retrieved from reference TRBV2 and TRBJ2-5, is EPEVTQTPSHQVTQMGQEVILRCVPISNHLYFYWYRQILGQKVEFLVSFYNNEISEKSEIFDDQFSVERPDGSNFTLKIRSTKLEDSAMYFCASSVNRGQGASETQYFGPGTRLLVL.

This clone has just one count. The genes are TRBV28 and TRBJ1-4; D is ambiguous. The CDR3 spans 15 residues. Germline V gene lookup returns CDR1 MDHEN and CDR2 SYDVKM. Trimming left V 4 bases short and J 0 bases short, with 9 bases between. The CDR3 sequence is CASSSLGSTNEKLFF. In DNA, the CDR3 is TGTGCCAGCAGTTCTCTGGGGTCAACTAATGAAAAACTGTTTTTT.

This clone came up once. The chain couples TRBV7-2 to TRBJ2-5; D unresolved. The germline gives CDR1 SGHTA, CDR2 FQGNSA. The CDR3 spans 12 residues. V lost 5 bases to trimming and J lost 6 bases, with 10 bases between them. The CDR3 is CASSHPGKTQYF. The CDR3 DNA reads TGTGCCAGCAGCCACCCTGGAAAGACCCAGTACTTC.